These T cell receptor beta chains were read from a single sample in a study of blood T cell repertoires in COVID-19. This table comes from immunoSEQ multiplex PCR, and its TCRdb copy is limited to in-frame clones, with some not included. Of some 250,000 clones in the sample, about 80% were seen once. Sequencing input: peripheral blood. These receptors all come from a woman over 75 with acute or convalescent COVID-19. The CDR3 runs from the conserved cysteine through the conserved F or W. The D gene is left open where the match is weak. Some rows have no size entry. The others give once, few or many, or a class for an expanded clone.

V	length	J	D	size	DNA	CDR3
TRBV6-1	17	TRBJ1-2	.	.	TGTGCCAGCAGTGAAGCTATTCTGGGGCTGGGGAACTATGGCTACACCTTC	CASSEAILGLGNYGYTF
TRBV12-3/TRBV12-4	13	TRBJ1-5	.	.	TGTGCCAGCAGCCTGACAGGTTCCCGGACCCAGCATTTT	CASSLTGSRTQHF
TRBV18	15	TRBJ1-5	TRBD1	once	TGTGCCAGCTCACCCAATACAGGGGTCAATCAACCCCAGCATTTT	CASSPNTGVNQPQHF
TRBV20-1	12	TRBJ1-2	TRBD1	.	TGCAGTGCTAGTGGGACAGGGGGTGGCTACACCTTC	CSASGTGGGYTF
TRBV27	11	TRBJ1-2	TRBD1	.	TGTGCCAGGGACAGGGAGGATGGCTACACCTTC	CARDREDGYTF
TRBV9	14	TRBJ1-2	.	.	TGTGCCAGCAGCGTCGAACAGGGTTGGTATGGCTACACCTTC	CASSVEQGWYGYTF
TRBV7-2	15	TRBJ1-1	.	.	TGTGCCAGCAGCTTAGAGTACACTCCAGGCACTGAAGCTTTCTTT	CASSLEYTPGTEAFF
TRBV10-3	13	TRBJ1-2	TRBD1	.	TGTGCCATCAGCAGACAGGGGAGCTATGGCTACACCTTC	CAISRQGSYGYTF
TRBV10-3	11	TRBJ2-1	.	few	TGTGCCATCAGTCTAAACAATGAGCAGTTCTTC	CAISLNNEQFF
TRBV3-1/TRBV3-2	17	TRBJ2-2	.	.	TGTGCCAGCAGTATACTGGGGAGAACGCAAGGGACCGGGGAGCTGTTTTTT	CASSILGRTQGTGELFF
TRBV27	16	TRBJ1-1	TRBD1	few	TGTGCCAGCAGTTTACAGGCAGGGACAGGGCTCACTGAAGCTTTCTTT	CASSLQAGTGLTEAFF
TRBV19	14	TRBJ1-5	.	few	TGTGCCAGTAGACACAGAGATAGCAATCAGCCCCAGCATTTT	CASRHRDSNQPQHF
TRBV5-5	13	TRBJ1-1	.	few	TGTGCCAGCAGCCCCAACACGTTCACTGAAGCTTTCTTT	CASSPNTFTEAFF
TRBV19	17	TRBJ1-6	.	few	TGTGCCAGTAGTATCCGAAGATCACGGGCCTATAATTCACCCCTCCACTTT	CASSIRRSRAYNSPLHF
TRBV6-5	16	TRBJ1-6	.	.	TGTGCCAGCAGTTACGAGACAGGCACGCATAATTCACCCCTCCACTTT	CASSYETGTHNSPLHF
TRBV29-1	14	TRBJ2-7	TRBD1	.	TGCAGCGGGGGACAGGGATCGGCTATCTCCGAGCAGTACTTC	CSGGQGSAISEQYF
TRBV2	15	TRBJ1-5	TRBD1	.	TGTGCCAGCAACAGAGACAGGGGTGGCAATCAGCCCCAGCATTTT	CASNRDRGGNQPQHF
TRBV6-5	14	TRBJ1-2	TRBD1	few	TGTGCCAGCAGACGACAGGGGGACGACTATGGCTACACCTTC	CASRRQGDDYGYTF
TRBV28	17	TRBJ1-6	.	.	TGTGCCAGCTCCTCTCCGGGGATGAGCTCCTATAATTCACCCCTCCACTTT	CASSSPGMSSYNSPLHF
TRBV5-1	14	TRBJ1-1	.	many	TGCGCCAGCAGTAAGCAACCCGGGGACACTGAAGCTTTCTTT	CASSKQPGDTEAFF
TRBV10-3	15	TRBJ2-3	TRBD2	many	TGTGCCATCAGTGAGGCGGGAGGGCTCACAGATACGCAGTATTTT	CAISEAGGLTDTQYF
TRBV19	16	TRBJ1-1	TRBD1	.	TGTGCCAGTAGTATAGCCGGGACAGGGGGGAGAACTGAAGCTTTCTTT	CASSIAGTGGRTEAFF
TRBV7-9	15	TRBJ2-3	.	.	TGTGCCAGCAGCTCTTATAGGGGCCAAGCAGATACGCAGTATTTT	CASSSYRGQADTQYF
TRBV19	16	TRBJ2-7	TRBD2	.	TGTGCCAGTAGTATAGGGGGACTAGCGGAAAACTACGAGCAGTACTTC	CASSIGGLAENYEQYF
TRBV4-1	14	TRBJ1-4	.	.	TGCGCCAGCAGCCTCATAGGGGCAGGTGAAAAACTGTTTTTT	CASSLIGAGEKLFF
TRBV6-6	16	TRBJ1-1	TRBD1	.	TGTGCCAGCAGGGATAGGACAGGTCACCTAAACACTGAAGCTTTCTTT	CASRDRTGHLNTEAFF
TRBV7-2	14	TRBJ1-4	.	.	TGTGCCAGCAGACTTCCGGGGGGCCGGGAAAAACTGTTTTTT	CASRLPGGREKLFF
TRBV5-1	15	TRBJ2-1	TRBD1	.	TGCGCCAGCAGCTTAGGGACAGGACCCAACAATGAGCAGTTCTTC	CASSLGTGPNNEQFF
TRBV28	15	TRBJ2-1	TRBD1	.	TGTGCCAGCACCAAGACAGGGGTAGGAAACAATGAGCAGTTCTTC	CASTKTGVGNNEQFF
TRBV6-1	14	TRBJ1-1	.	.	TGTGCCAGCAGTGATCAGGGTATAAACACTGAAGCTTTCTTT	CASSDQGINTEAFF
TRBV7-2	14	TRBJ2-1	TRBD2	.	TGTGCCAGCAGCTTACCCGGGACTAGCCCCGAGCAGTTCTTC	CASSLPGTSPEQFF
TRBV6-5	14	TRBJ1-6	.	few	TGTGCCAGCAGTTACGCAGGGGTCGGTTCACCCCTCCACTTT	CASSYAGVGSPLHF
TRBV6-6	15	TRBJ1-5	.	.	TGTGCCAGCAGACCCGGACACCAGGGATCACAGCCCCAGCATTTT	CASRPGHQGSQPQHF
TRBV3-1/TRBV3-2	16	TRBJ2-3	TRBD2	.	TGTGCCAGCAGCAGACGACTAGCGGGAGGACCAGATACGCAGTATTTT	CASSRRLAGGPDTQYF
TRBV7-6	20	TRBJ2-5	TRBD2	.	TGTGCCAGCAGCCCGGGGACTAGCGGGACCCCTTCACAGTACCAAGAGACCCAGTACTTC	CASSPGTSGTPSQYQETQYF
TRBV3-1/TRBV3-2	15	TRBJ1-3	TRBD1	.	TGTGCCAGCAGCCAAGGCGCTGTCAGGGGGAGCACCATATATTTT	CASSQGAVRGSTIYF